This T cell receptor beta chain was sequenced in a study of T cells in Graves' hyperthyroidism and ophthalmopathy. About the study: Before any treatment, at initial diagnosis, peripheral blood was collected.

Pregnant or lactating patients were excluded, as were those with uncontrolled infection or other autoimmune disease. Fresh peripheral blood, 9.5 to 10 ml of it, supplied the PBMCs. This clonotype was seen a few times. RNA transcripts served as the template for amplifying TCR beta CDR3 regions. RT-PCR in the first round (using the HTBI primer set) targeted the TCR CDR3. TCRdb used MiXCR to reprocess the multiplex PCR reads, holding one entry per CDR3 protein. There are fewer than 650,000 distinct CDR3 sequences in the sample; around 13% occur only once, and approximately 13% lies in the top ten. V was clipped by 3 bases and J by 6 bases, with 10 bases between them. The CDR3 totals 13 residues. Germline values: CDR1 MGHDK, CDR2 SYGVNS.

The sequenced sample was blood. The sequence was obtained from a woman aged 35 to 49 with Graves' hyperthyroidism. This sequence joins TRBV25-1 and TRBJ2-3; possibly TRBD1 for D (6 bases). The CDR3 DNA follows: TGTGCCAGCAGTGATGGGGGCGTGGATACGCAGTATTTT. Its translation is CASSDGGVDTQYF.